This T cell receptor (beta chain) was sequenced in a study of OX40 agonist ivuxolimab in advanced cancers. Study-wide background: Earlier treatment with anti-PD-1, anti-PD-L1 or anti-CTLA-4 was permitted, and roughly 40% had received some.

This table comes from immunoSEQ multiplex PCR, and its TCRdb copy is limited to in-frame clones, with some not included. The repertoire holds tens of thousands of clones, with roughly 90% as singletons. The sample was CD4+ or CD8+ T cells sorted from blood, taken in a trial of the OX40 agonist ivuxolimab. This sequence originates from an adult with an advanced solid tumor such as melanoma, head and neck, liver or kidney cancer.

CDR3 protein: CASSEGTSKNEQFF. The CDR3 DNA follows: TGTGCCAGCAGTGAAGGGACTAGTAAGAATGAGCAGTTCTTC. This chain uses TRBV2 with TRBJ2-1, with 7 bases aligning to TRBD2. V lost 1 base, J lost 7 bases, and 4 bases stayed unmatched. The CDR3 has 14 amino acids. Germline V CDR1 and CDR2: SNHLY, FYNNEI.